This TCR beta chain was observed in a study of T-cell memory formation after mild COVID-19. This clonotype was picked up a small number of times. Germline loops: CDR1 SGHKS, CDR2 YYEKEE (reference sequence). This CDR3 region has 13 residues. V was shortened by 4 bases and J by 3 bases, with 10 bases between the two germline ends. TCRdb redid the calling of the 5' RACE reads with MiXCR, one entry per CDR3 protein. The sample lists just under 350,000 distinct CDR3 sequences; over 10% were seen once. The specimen sequenced was PBMCs or a T cell subset sorted from them (not recorded which). The receptor comes from a man between 18 and 29 years old who had mild COVID-19 (a few samples of this study predate the infection). Cell type and time point are not known. This chain joins TRBV5-5 and TRBJ1-2; D is possibly TRBD1 (5 bases). The CDR3 here is CASSLQTDYGYTF. The CDR3 DNA reads TGTGCCAGCAGCCTCCAGACAGACTATGGCTACACCTTC.